This passage covers 10 T cell receptor beta chains from one sample sequenced in a study of PD-1 blockade in classical Hodgkin lymphoma. The data were produced by immunoSEQ multiplex PCR, yet TCRdb's version contains in-frame clones alone and is incomplete. The table includes approximately 26,000 clones, just under 80% detected once. Time point: cycle 4 day 1 (C4D1), after less than seven weeks of nivolumab. Relapses following autologous stem cell transplantation were seen in all patients, with brentuximab vedotin exposure varying. This material consisted of peripheral blood mononuclear cells (PBMCs), taken before the fourth cycle of nivolumab. These TCRs come from a human donor with classical Hodgkin lymphoma.

The rearrangement joins TRBV18 to TRBJ1-1; 9 bases are shared with TRBD1. The CDR3 loop spans 16 amino acids. From germline, CDR1 is KGHSH and CDR2 LQKENI. The trim removed 3 bases at V and 1 base at J, leaving 6 bases unmatched. As DNA, the CDR3 is TGTGCCAGCTCACCGACAGGGGGAGGGAGGAACACTGAAGCTTTCTTT. Protein product: CASSPTGGGRNTEAFF.

The rearrangement joins TRBV19 to TRBJ1-2, with 8 nucleotides matching TRBD1. The germline V gene has CDR1 LNHDA and CDR2 SQIVND (reference sequence). The CDR3 totals 14 residues. V was clipped by 3 bases and J by 8 bases; unmatched bases: 8. The CDR3 DNA is TGTGCCAGTAGTATGTCGGACAGGGATAGGGGCTACACCTTC. The encoded protein is CASSMSDRDRGYTF.

This clone is a singleton in its sample. The rearrangement links TRBV18 to TRBJ2-3; weak D call: TRBD2 (6 bases). Looked up from germline, CDR1 is KGHSH and CDR2 is LQKENI. Trimming took off 3 bases at V and 2 bases at J, with 21 bases between the two ends. This CDR3 has 18 residues. DNA of the CDR3: TGTGCCAGCTCACCGATGGGGGGTAGTCGGCATCCCACAGATACGCAGTATTTT. The encoded protein is CASSPMGGSRHPTDTQYF.

This sequence joins TRBV4-1 and TRBJ1-4; possible D gene TRBD1, 6 bases. Trimming cost V 0 bases and J 5 bases, with 22 bases left between them. This CDR3 spans 19 amino acids. The germline gives CDR1 MGHRA, CDR2 YSYEKL. The CDR3, as DNA: TGCGCCAGCAGCCAAGATAGATCGACAGACAGGCCCGGGAATGAAAAACTGTTTTTT. It is translated as CASSQDRSTDRPGNEKLFF.

This chain connects TRBV5-4 to TRBJ2-3; 16 bases align to TRBD2. The germline CDR1 and CDR2 sequences are SGHNT and YYREEE (reference sequence). The junction had 5 bases not matched to a gene; V was cut back by 4 bases and J by 6 bases. The CDR3 totals 16 residues. The CDR3 protein is CASSKGLAGGEDTQYF. The CDR3 DNA is TGTGCCAGCAGCAAGGGACTAGCGGGAGGGGAGGATACGCAGTATTTT. The full variable domain, completed using reference TRBV5-4 and TRBJ2-3, is ETGVTQSPTHLIKTRGQQVTLRCSSQSGHNTVSWYQQALGQGPQFIFQYYREEENGRGNFPPRFSGLQFPNYSSELNVNALELDDSALYLCASSKGLAGGEDTQYFGPGTRLTVL.

This clone was recorded once. This chain uses TRBV27 with TRBJ2-5; D might be TRBD1 (5 bases). Trimming pared 3 bases from V and 2 bases from J, leaving 13 bases between. Germline values: CDR1 MNHEY, CDR2 SMNVEV (reference sequence). The CDR3 has 15 amino acids. The CDR3 nucleotides read TGTGCCAGCAGTTTGTCATGGGCAGGGCAAGAGACCCAGTACTTC. It encodes CASSLSWAGQETQYF.

V is TRBV9 and J is TRBJ2-5; TRBD1 matches 7 bases. CDR1 is SGDLS and CDR2 is YYNGEE in the germline V gene. This CDR3 is 15 amino acids long. V lost 4 bases to trimming and J lost 5 bases; unmatched junction nucleotides: 11. The DNA for the CDR3 is TGTGCCAGCAGCCCACGTCAGACAGGGTGGGAGACCCAGTACTTC. Translated, it gives CASSPRQTGWETQYF.

This chain uses TRBV7-9 with TRBJ2-3; tentatively, D is TRBD2 (5 bases). V lost 3 bases and J lost 5, with 9 bases in between. The germline CDR1 and CDR2 sequences are SEHNR and FQNEAQ (reference sequence). The CDR3 consists of 13 residues. The CDR3 spells CASSFLGVDTQYF. CDR3 DNA: TGTGCCAGCAGCTTCCTCGGGGTAGATACGCAGTATTTT.

This clone came up a few times. J is TRBJ2-4 and V is TRBV18; unclear D gene. Germline-derived CDR1 and CDR2 are KGHSH and LQKENI. Deletions cut 0 bases from V and 0 bases from J, with 6 bases between. CDR3 length: 15 residues. The CDR3 bases are TGTGCCAGCTCACCACCGGGTCTAGCCAAAAACATTCAGTACTTC. Its translation is CASSPPGLAKNIQYF.

The chain uses TRBV28 and TRBJ2-5; D gene unclear. Germline V gene sequence: CDR1 MDHEN, CDR2 SYDVKM. There are 14 residues in the CDR3. V was cut by 5 bases and J by 8 bases, with 18 bases left in between. This chain's CDR3 is CASSPPPGPVTQYF. The CDR3 DNA reads as TGTGCCAGCAGTCCCCCCCCTGGGCCAGTAACCCAGTACTTC.